One TCR beta chain is described in this entry. Recruits, aged roughly 18 to 89 years, lived in under 25 US areas. Among Cohort 3 donors, those recovered had two negative PCRs, clearance, or symptom resolution. In the original workflow: Scientists estimated how many nucleated cells there were by amplifying reference gene primers. Measured with immunoSEQ multiplex PCR; TCRdb has only the in-frame clones, and not every one. V and J calls plus clone size are reproduced from that table; the DNA served to infer D and trimming. The sample yields about 190,000 clones, about 83% seen once. This sample is drawn from a study of blood T cell repertoires in COVID-19. The receptor was derived from a woman aged 25 to 39 who had recovered from COVID-19. The sequenced sample was PBMCs or T cells enriched from blood (not recorded which).

Written as DNA, the CDR3 is TGTGCCAGAAGCCCAGGGCCCGGGACAGGGAAGGGGGAAGCCAAAAACATTCAGTACTTC. As protein: CARSPGPGTGKGEAKNIQYF. The chain employs TRBV7-5 and TRBJ2-4; TRBD1 is taken as the D call from the table, unchecked against the DNA. TRBV7-5 is designated a pseudogene. This CDR3 is built from 20 residues.